This TCR beta chain was identified in a study of T-cell memory formation after mild COVID-19 (dated by TCRdb to 2020 to 2023). Regarding the complete study: Most TCR sequence clusters were specific to one of the two donors. Longitudinal TCRalpha and TCRbeta repertoire sequencing tracked T-cell clones expanding and contracting after mild COVID-19 in two donors. The cohort comprised two young, previously healthy adult volunteers, one female and one male.

Trimming removed 11 bases from V and 3 bases from J, leaving 17 bases between the germline ends. The germline V gene (reference sequence) yields LNHDA for CDR1 and SQIVND for CDR2. Inclusive of the bounding cysteine and valine, the CDR3 is 13 residues long. This entry keeps only the CDR3 DNA: 39 bases, framed from base 1. TCRdb lists the instrument as Illumina NovaSeq 6000. TCRalpha and TCRbeta cDNA libraries were constructed by 5'RACE with constant-segment primers, with sample barcodes and unique molecular identifiers being introduced. RNA was extracted from every sample with Trizol reagent. Libraries were amplified in two PCR steps, with a second sample barcode and Illumina TruSeq adapters added in the second step. Sequencing of libraries was performed on an Illumina NovaSeq with 2 x 150 bp paired-end reads. Concerning the study's data processing: Reads were demultiplexed and collapsed into UMI-guided consensus sequences with migec v1.2.7. Using mixcr v2.1.11, UMI consensuses were aligned to TRA and TRB V and J templates and then assembled into clonotypes. Expanded or contracted clonotypes were those called significant by both edgeR and NoisET, with noise models trained on biological replicates. For edgeR calls, the thresholds were a false discovery rate-adjusted p below 0.01 and a log2 fold-change of 1. As an exploratory analysis of dynamics, PCA with hierarchical clustering was applied to max-normalized trajectories of the 1000 most abundant clonotypes. Each responding clone was given a CD4 or CD8 phenotype based on the CD4+ and CD8+ repertoires, which had been sequenced separately. TCRdb reworked the public reads: Q25 trimming with fastp, MiXCR clone assembly, productive beta chains retained. Every entry covers one CDR3 protein and lists the most common genes and DNA from its rows. The V and J calls follow TCRdb's processing rather than the paper's. Here the sample has approximately 240,000 distinct CDR3 sequences; roughly 17% occur a single time. 3% to 4.5% of the sample goes to the ten largest clones.

Ficoll-Paque density gradient centrifugation was the method used to isolate PBMCs. This clonotype was observed once. Its antigen has not been determined. Per-nucleotide qualities are absent, and no much larger clonotype sits a single base away. Weak support is all one read offers. Study-wide conclusions, independent of this receptor: The study covered only a couple of mild cases, and larger cohorts including severe cases with pre-infection samples were considered necessary. From day 15 to 85, contracting clones showed balanced CD4/CD8 phenotypes, whereas a second wave of clones that expanded from day 15 to 37 leaned towards CD4+. Whether the second-wave clones peaking on day 37 were SARS-CoV-2 specific was not confirmed. The detection of some responding clones in pre-infection memory suggests that pre-existing cross-reactive memory T cells joined the SARS-CoV-2 response. Contracting CD4+ clones were found mainly in CM and EM memory subsets, while CD8+ clones were enriched in EMRA.

Specimen: PBMCs or a T cell subset sorted from them (not recorded which). Rearrangement joined TRBV19 to TRBJ2-7, with the D segment possibly TRBD1 or TRBD2, each aligning over 5 bases. The TCR comes from a man between 18 and 29 years old who had mild COVID-19 (a few samples of this study predate the infection). The sample titles of this study are shuffled in the database, so cell type and time point are left out; the donor was told from shared clones. The nucleotides are TGTGCCGTACGGGACCAGAGCCGCTACGAGCAGTACGTC. The encoded protein is CAVRDQSRYEQYV.